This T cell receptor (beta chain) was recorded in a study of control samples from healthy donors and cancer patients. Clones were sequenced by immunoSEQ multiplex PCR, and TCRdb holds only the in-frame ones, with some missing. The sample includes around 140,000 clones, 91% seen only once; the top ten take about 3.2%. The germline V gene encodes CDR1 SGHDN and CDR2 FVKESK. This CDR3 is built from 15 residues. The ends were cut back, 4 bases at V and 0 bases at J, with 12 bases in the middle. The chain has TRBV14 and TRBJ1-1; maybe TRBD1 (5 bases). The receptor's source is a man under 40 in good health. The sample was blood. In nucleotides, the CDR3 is TGTGCCAGCAGCCCGACAGAATTCATGAACACTGAAGCTTTCTTT. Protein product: CASSPTEFMNTEAFF.